The source of this T cell receptor (beta chain) is a study of graft-versus-host responses after intestinal transplantation listed by TCRdb under 2021. Concerning the study at large: The transplants that recipients received were multivisceral, liver-intestinal, or isolated intestinal. Donor T cell macrochimerism was defined as a peak of at least 4% donor T cells among recipient peripheral blood mononuclear cells. The cohort enrolled about two dozen intestinal transplant recipients, one of whom was a retransplant, and a few patients without pretransplant specimens were excluded. Anti-thymocyte globulin induction was given to all recipients, followed by maintenance tacrolimus and steroids for two to four years. To identify alloreactive clones, pre-transplant mixed lymphocyte reaction products were sequenced and then compared with unstimulated pre-transplant donor and recipient T cells. Rather than being sequenced by the commercial service, samples from a few later patients were sequenced in-house on an Illumina MiSeq and processed with MiXCR. Graft-versus-host and host-versus-graft alloreactive T cell clones were tracked in the graft, circulation and bone marrow after intestinal transplantation using bulk TCR-beta CDR3 sequencing.

CDR1 and CDR2 are read off the germline V gene (reference sequence) as MNHEY and SMNVEV. The CDR3 runs 14 amino acids, cysteine and phenylalanine included. Solely the CDR3 DNA is kept, with 42 bases framed from the first base. At the junction V is shortened by 2 bases and J by 7 bases, with 11 bases in between. Study-wide conclusions, independent of this receptor: GvH clones were found in recipient bone marrow, and some of the GvH clones appeared earlier in ileal mucosa or blood, which is consistent with an intestinal mucosal origin. The relatively low number and heterogeneity of intestinal transplant patients limited the conclusions. Peak levels of circulating GvH clones were associated with declines in HvG clones early after transplant. In the allografts of patients with donor T cell macrochimerism, GvH to HvG T cell clonal ratios were high.

Notes on this clone: Its antigen is currently not known. No quality values exist for individual bases; no much larger clone is one base distant.

Interpreted using the paper, the time point label stands for: cells obtained before transplantation from donor or recipient. CD3+CD4+ and CD3+CD8+ populations were FACS-sorted from unstimulated pre-transplant donor and recipient cells taken from spleen or lymph nodes. Libraries were prepared through the immunoSEQ multiplex PCR assay. In most patients, genomic DNA was isolated using the Qiagen DNeasy Blood and Tissue Kit and sent frozen to Adaptive Biotechnologies for TCR sequencing. For most patients, high-throughput TCR-beta CDR3 sequencing of genomic DNA was performed by Adaptive Biotechnologies. From the authors' description of their analysis: TCR sequencing data were retrieved from Adaptive's ImmunoSEQ software for about 17 patients, whereas three other patients were processed with MiXCR and VDJtools. CD4 versus CD8 sorting errors were corrected by removing sequences found in both subsets at a frequency ratio below 5:1. Because the origin of CDR3 nucleotide sequences shared between donor and recipient could not be assigned, those sequences were removed. At least 2-fold expansion over unstimulated cells and a minimum CFSE-low frequency of 0.002% (template counts) or 0.001% (read counts) were required for clones to be classified as alloreactive. Clones were considered mappable if detected in sequenced pre-transplant spleen, lymph node, or MLR CFSE-low populations of the donor or recipient. The cumulative frequency of alloreactive clones was calculated as a percentage of all sequences, weighted by copy number. What TCRdb holds here is the immuneACCESS table cut down to in-frame rearrangements. Part of the clones is not present; checked against another copy, under half of the missing clones reflect an unresolved V gene, and the others are unexplained. The V and J calls and the clone size are those of that table, but D and trimming were determined from the DNA. Present in this sample are approximately 99,000 clones, around 93% of which were seen just once. The ten top clones hold approximately 0.064% of the sample.

This specimen consisted of unstimulated CD8+ T cells sorted from spleen or lymph node cells, obtained before transplant. This receptor was taken from a human donor who was the organ donor for an intestinal transplant. The V and J segments used are TRBV27 and TRBJ2-2, and possibly TRBD2, on 6 matching bases. The CDR3 in this case is CASSLGGAGGELFF. The DNA sequence follows: TGTGCCAGCAGTTTAGGAGGGGCTGGCGGGGAGCTGTTTTTT.